These 32 T cell receptor beta chains were sequenced from one sample in a study of T cell responses to AZD1222 COVID-19 vaccine. Measured with immunoSEQ multiplex PCR; TCRdb has only the in-frame clones, and not every one. The sample includes roughly 100,000 clones, approximately 91% seen only once; the top ten take approximately 18%. Here the sequenced sample was peripheral blood, taken on day 0 of AZD1222 vaccination. These receptors all come from an adult in good health.

The chain links TRBV4-1 to TRBJ2-7, with D maybe TRBD1 (5 bases). Germline V gene sequence: CDR1 MGHRA, CDR2 YSYEKL. V was shortened by 2 bases and J by 4 bases, with 18 bases between the two germline ends. The CDR3 length is 16 residues. As DNA, the CDR3 is TGCGCCAGCAGCCAAAGTTTGGTACAGGAGCTTTACGAGCAGTACTTC. It specifies CASSQSLVQELYEQYF.

The J gene is TRBJ2-7, the V gene TRBV30; D may be TRBD2 (5 bases). Trimming removed 5 bases from V and 2 bases from J, with 13 bases in between. The CDR3 has 13 amino acids. Germline V lookup: CDR1 GTSNPN, CDR2 SVGIG (reference sequence). The CDR3 DNA reads TGTGCCTGGGCCCCCGGGGTACCCTACGAGCAGTACTTC. Translated, it gives CAWAPGVPYEQYF. The full variable domain, with the rest looked up from reference TRBV30 and TRBJ2-7, is SQTIHQWPATLVQPVGSPLSLECTVEGTSNPNLYWYRQAAGRGLQLLFYSVGIGQISSEVPQNLSASRPQDRQFILSSKKLLLSDSGFYLCAWAPGVPYEQYFGPGTRLTVT.

This clone was seen a few times. CDR3 sequence reads: CASGLVRQGAPLSSGNTIYF. CDR3 nucleotide sequence: TGTGCTAGTGGTTTGGTACGGCAGGGGGCTCCTTTGAGCTCTGGAAACACCATATATTTT. The V and J genes are TRBV12-5 and TRBJ1-3; TRBD1 matches 8 bases. The CDR3 extends over 20 amino acids. The germline V gene encodes CDR1 LGHNT and CDR2 FRNRAP. The J segment lost 0 bases and the V segment lost 0 bases, leaving 13 bases of the junction unmatched.

This sequence joins TRBV19 and TRBJ1-5; TRBD1 might be the D (6 bases). Germline CDR1 reads LNHDA; CDR2 reads SQIVND (reference sequence). V was clipped by 2 bases and J by 6 bases, with 8 bases between them. The CDR3 contains 13 residues. The CDR3 loop reads CASSIQGSQPQHF. In DNA form, the CDR3 reads TGTGCCAGTAGTATACAGGGGAGTCAGCCCCAGCATTTT.

V and J are TRBV7-9 and TRBJ1-1; 8 bases are a match to TRBD1. CDR3 length: 13 amino acids. CDR1 and CDR2 (germline): SEHNR, FQNEAQ (reference sequence). The junction had 5 bases not matched to a gene; V was cut back by 4 bases and J by 7 bases. The CDR3 sequence is CASSSTGGVEAFF. CDR3 in DNA: TGTGCCAGCAGCTCCACAGGGGGTGTTGAAGCTTTCTTT.

The chain employs TRBV4-1 and TRBJ1-2; weak D call: TRBD1 (5 bases). The V end was cut by 4 bases, the J end by 8 bases, with 17 bases between. The CDR3 consists of 14 residues. Germline loops: CDR1 MGHRA, CDR2 YSYEKL. This CDR3 reads CASSPGGGNKGYTF. DNA of the CDR3: TGCGCCAGCAGCCCCGGGGGGGGGAATAAAGGCTACACCTTC.

As DNA, the CDR3 is TGCAGCGTTTTCGGACAGGCTAGCACAGATACGCAGTATTTT. This translates into CSVFGQASTDTQYF. This chain connects TRBV29-1 to TRBJ2-3, with 7 bases aligning to TRBD1. The CDR3 spans 14 residues. Trimming at V came to 5 bases and at J to 0 bases, leaving 5 bases not matched to a gene. Germline V gene data show CDR1 as SQVTM and CDR2 as ANQGSEA.

The rearrangement joins TRBV30 to TRBJ1-2; TRBD1 might be the D (6 bases). In germline, CDR1 is GTSNPN, CDR2 SVGIG (reference sequence). The germline V and J ends were trimmed by 4 bases and 7 bases, with 13 bases remaining between them. CDR3 length equals 12 residues. As DNA, the CDR3 is TGTGCCTGGAAAAGGGGGGGCCTTGGCTACACCTTC. This translates into CAWKRGGLGYTF.

This chain's CDR3 is CASSPKGGLAVYEQYF. The DNA of the CDR3 is TGTGCCAGCAGCCCTAAAGGTGGACTAGCGGTTTACGAGCAGTACTTC. The chain is built from TRBV7-9 and TRBJ2-7; TRBD2 agrees at 10 bases. There are 16 residues in the CDR3. CDR1 is SEHNR, CDR2 FQNEAQ, per germline (reference sequence). The V gene end was trimmed by 5 bases and the J gene end by 4 bases; junction bases not matched to a gene: 11.

The V and J genes are TRBV6-6 and TRBJ1-5; D gene uncertain. CDR1 and CDR2 (germline): MNHNY, SVGAGI (reference sequence). This CDR3 spans 13 amino acids. V was pared by 4 bases and J by 5 bases, with 9 bases between. DNA for the CDR3: TGTGCCAGCAGTTCGCCGTTGGATCAGCCCCAGCATTTT. It yields the protein CASSSPLDQPQHF.

J is TRBJ2-4 and V is TRBV5-6; D gene unclear. The CDR3 runs 14 residues. Germline CDR1 and CDR2: SGHDT and YYEEEE. V was cut by 1 base and J by 0 bases, with 5 bases left in between. This CDR3 is CASSLQVAKNIQYF. The CDR3 nucleotides are TGTGCCAGCAGCTTGCAGGTAGCCAAAAACATTCAGTACTTC.

The chain has TRBV10-2 and TRBJ1-6; 8 bases are a match to TRBD1. Trimming cost V 1 base and J 0 bases; bases outside gene matches: 5. Germline CDR1 WSHSY, CDR2 SAAADI. The CDR3 totals 18 residues. The CDR3 nucleotides are TGCGCCAGCAGTGAGTTCGGGGACAGGAGCTCCTATAATTCACCCCTCCACTTT. Translated, it gives CASSEFGDRSSYNSPLHF.

This clone was picked up one time. The chain couples TRBV29-1 to TRBJ2-3, with a possible D match to TRBD2 (7 bases). Looked up from germline, CDR1 is SQVTM and CDR2 is ANQGSEA. CDR3 length equals 16 residues. V was trimmed by 4 bases and J by 3 bases, leaving 20 bases between them. The chain's CDR3 is CSVVGSGGARTDTQYF. The CDR3 DNA reads TGCAGCGTTGTAGGTAGTGGGGGGGCAAGGACAGATACGCAGTATTTT.

This sequence joins TRBV6-1 and TRBJ1-2, with D possibly matching TRBD1 (6 bases). The CDR3 sequence is 15 residues long. Trimming took off 3 bases at V and 4 bases at J, with 15 bases between the two ends. The germline V gene has CDR1 MNHNS and CDR2 SASEGT. In DNA, the CDR3 is TGTGCCAGCAGTGAGACTGACAGGCTGGGCTATGGCTACACCTTC. It codes for CASSETDRLGYGYTF.

The CDR3 nucleotides are TGTGCCAGCAGCTTAGTTGGGGGGAGAGACTATGGCTACACCTTC. Its translation is CASSLVGGRDYGYTF. This chain uses TRBV7-6 with TRBJ1-2, with TRBD1 as a possible D gene (5 bases). CDR1 is SGHVS, CDR2 FNYEAQ, per germline. V was trimmed by 1 base and J by 3 bases, leaving 12 bases between them. The CDR3 sequence is 15 residues long. Full variable domain (rest looked up from reference TRBV7-6 and TRBJ1-2): GAGVSQSPRYKVTKRGQDVALRCDPISGHVSLYWYRQALGQGPEFLTYFNYEAQQDKSGLPNDRFSAERPEGSISTLTIQRTEQRDSAMYRCASSLVGGRDYGYTFGSGTRLTVV.

The chain recombines TRBV4-1 with TRBJ2-5; possibly TRBD2 for D (5 bases). V lost 3 bases to trimming and J lost 2 bases, with 7 bases between them. The germline CDR1 and CDR2 sequences are MGHRA and YSYEKL. This CDR3 region has 13 residues. CDR3 sequence reads: CASSHGVQETQYF. CDR3 coding DNA: TGCGCCAGCAGCCACGGGGTTCAAGAGACCCAGTACTTC.

The chain carries TRBV11-2 and TRBJ1-5; D ambiguous. Germline CDR1 reads SGHAT; CDR2 reads FQNNGV. Trimming took 0 bases from V and 2 from J, leaving 8 bases between them. The CDR3 has 15 amino acids. The CDR3 sequence is CASSLDPGRNQPQHF. The CDR3 nucleotides are TGTGCCAGCAGCTTAGACCCTGGGCGCAATCAGCCCCAGCATTTT.

The CDR3: CASLQENTYEWQYF. The CDR3 DNA reads as TGTGCCAGCCTACAGGAGAACACCTACGAGTGGCAGTACTTC. This chain links TRBV2 with TRBJ2-7, with TRBD1 as a possible D gene (5 bases). V lost 8 bases to trimming and J lost 9 bases, with 23 bases between them. CDR3 length: 14 residues. Germline-derived CDR1 and CDR2 are SNHLY and FYNNEI.

The rearrangement joins TRBV5-1 to TRBJ2-3, with 7 bases that match TRBD2. V lost 2 bases to trimming and J lost 3 bases; unmatched junction nucleotides: 15. The germline CDR1 and CDR2 sequences are SGHRS and YFSETQ. This CDR3 spans 18 amino acids. CDR3 nucleotide sequence: TGCGCCAGCAGCTTCTACATTACGGGGAGGGGTGTGACAGATACGCAGTATTTT. Its protein product is CASSFYITGRGVTDTQYF.

This clone was recorded once. The CDR3 carries no conserved terminal phenylalanine or tryptophan, so it likely arises from a read error. The chain combines TRBV6-5 with TRBJ1-6; TRBD1 aligns across 7 bases. CDR1 and CDR2 from the germline V gene are MNHEY and SVGAGI. This CDR3 has 14 residues. The trim removed 6 bases at V and 9 bases at J, leaving 8 bases unmatched. CDR3 in amino acids: CASSMGTALSPLHL. CDR3 nucleotide sequence: TGTGCCAGCAGCATGGGGACAGCCCTTTCACCCCTCCACCTT.

The V gene is TRBV27, the J gene TRBJ1-2; possibly TRBD1 for D (5 bases). V was clipped by 6 bases and J by 2 bases, with 22 bases between them. The CDR3 has 17 amino acids. Germline V CDR1 and CDR2: MNHEY, SMNVEV (reference sequence). Written as DNA, the CDR3 is TGTGCCAGCAGAGCCCCGGGGGAGGGGATGGTGAACTATGGCTACACCTTC. Residues: CASRAPGEGMVNYGYTF.

The chain recombines TRBV12-3 or TRBV12-4 with TRBJ1-2; D is undetermined. The CDR3 length is 12 residues. V shed 3 bases and J shed 8 bases, with 10 bases lying between them. The CDR3 DNA reads as TGTGCCAGCAGTTTCTCGCGAGGGGGCTACACCTTC. Protein product: CASSFSRGGYTF.

CDR3 loop: CAISVNREAGELFF. DNA of the CDR3: TGTGCCATCAGTGTCAACAGGGAAGCCGGGGAGCTGTTTTTT. The chain is built from TRBV10-3 and TRBJ2-2; tentative D call: TRBD1 (6 bases). This CDR3 has 14 residues. V lost 4 bases to trimming and J lost 6 bases, with 12 bases between them. Germline CDR1 is ENHRY and CDR2 is SYGVKD.

A few counts support this clone. Here the CDR3 reads CASSLASGRNEKLFF. CDR3 bases: TGTGCCAGCAGCTTAGCGTCGGGACGGAATGAAAAACTGTTTTTT. The rearrangement uses TRBV7-9 and TRBJ1-4, with a possible D match to TRBD1 (5 bases). Trimming left V 0 bases short and J 5 bases short, with 10 bases between. This CDR3 is built from 15 residues. Germline CDR1 SEHNR, CDR2 FQNEAQ (reference sequence).

V is TRBV6-5 and J is TRBJ1-1, with TRBD1 matching 9 bases. V lost 0 bases to trimming and J lost 1 base; unmatched junction nucleotides: 3. Germline V gene sequence: CDR1 MNHEY, CDR2 SVGAGI. The CDR3 is 16 amino acids. CDR3 nucleotide sequence: TGTGCCAGCAGTTACTCACAGGGGGCAAGGAACACTGAAGCTTTCTTT. Its protein is CASSYSQGARNTEAFF.

This chain joins TRBV15 and TRBJ2-1; D might be TRBD1 (6 bases). Germline CDR1 LNHNV, CDR2 YYDKDF (reference sequence). The V end was cut by 0 bases, the J end by 5 bases, with 14 bases between. The length of the CDR3 is 16 residues. The CDR3 coding sequence is TGTGCCACCAGCAGAGATCTAGACAGGACCAACAATGAGCAGTTCTTC. Translation gives CATSRDLDRTNNEQFF. Looking up the rest from reference TRBV15 and TRBJ2-1 gives the full variable domain: DAMVIQNPRYQVTQFGKPVTLSCSQTLNHNVMYWYQQKSSQAPKLLFHYYDKDFNNEADTPDNFQSRRPNTSFCFLDIRSPGLGDTAMYLCATSRDLDRTNNEQFFGPGTRLTVL.

In its sample, this clone was seen a few times. This chain joins TRBV15 and TRBJ1-2; tentative D call: TRBD1 (6 bases). The V end lost 6 bases, the J end lost 6 bases, and 17 bases lay between the germline ends. Germline lookup yields CDR1 LNHNV and CDR2 YYDKDF (reference sequence). This CDR3 region has 14 residues. The DNA for the CDR3 is TGTGCCACCAGTACACAGGGAGAGCGGAATGGCTACACCTTC. Protein product: CATSTQGERNGYTF.

The rearrangement uses TRBV10-2 and TRBJ1-1, with D possibly being TRBD1 (5 bases). Trimming removed 11 bases at V and 0 bases at J, with 13 bases between. Looked up from germline, CDR1 is WSHSY and CDR2 is SAAADI. The CDR3 has 13 residues. CDR3 nucleotide sequence: TGCGCCTGCCATGAGACAGTGAACACTGAAGCTTTCTTT. Its translation is CACHETVNTEAFF.

The gene calls are TRBV6-5 and TRBJ2-1, with a possible D match to TRBD1 (6 bases). The V gene lost 8 bases and the J gene lost 3 bases, with 8 bases spanning the gap. The CDR3 length is 12 residues. Germline V gives CDR1 MNHEY, CDR2 SVGAGI. The CDR3 region has the DNA TGTGCCAGCCGGGACAACTACAATGAGCAGTTCTTC. Translation gives CASRDNYNEQFF.

Of note for this clone: One end of the junction does not line up with germline, which may come from a read error. This rearrangement joins TRBV11-2 to TRBJ1-2; TRBD1 might be the D (6 bases). The CDR3 covers 16 residues. Germline assignment: CDR1 SGHAT and CDR2 FQNNGV. This CDR3 reads CASSTTRTTASQGRAF. The DNA for the CDR3 is TGTGCCAGCAGCACCACCCGAACCACGGCGTCCCAGGGGAGGGCCTTC.

V usage is TRBV25-1 and J usage is TRBJ2-1, with TRBD2 identical over 7 bases. Unmatched junction bases numbered 9, after V lost 4 bases and J lost 3 bases. This CDR3 has 16 residues. Germline CDR1 is MGHDK and CDR2 is SYGVNS. The CDR3: CASSAAGGGNYNEQFF. The CDR3 region has the DNA TGTGCCAGCAGTGCGGCTGGCGGGGGAAACTACAATGAGCAGTTCTTC.

This chain links TRBV10-3 with TRBJ1-1, with 9 bases lining up with TRBD1. The CDR3 sequence is 17 residues long. Germline trimming cut 3 bases from V and 4 bases from J; bases unmatched to any gene: 12. Germline V CDR1 and CDR2: ENHRY, SYGVKD. The CDR3 bases are TGTGCCATCAGTGAAGCCGGGACAGGGAGCGTCGGCACTGAAGCTTTCTTT. Amino acid sequence: CAISEAGTGSVGTEAFF.